The T cell receptor beta chain under discussion was sequenced for a study of T cell changes during pregnancy in multiple sclerosis. The germline gives CDR1 LNHDA, CDR2 SQIVND (reference sequence). V lost 6 bases and J 7 bases, leaving 15 bases between the germline ends. The CDR3 is made up of 14 amino acids. TCRdb's table, derived via immunoSEQ multiplex PCR, lists solely in-frame clones and lacks some. The sample lists around 80,000 clones, 85% to 95% occurring once. The gene calls are TRBV19 and TRBJ1-4; no firm D call. This TCR was sampled from a female donor in good health, enrolled as a control in a pregnancy study. This specimen consisted of peripheral blood, obtained in the second trimester of pregnancy. This chain's CDR3 is CASRTEVGSEKLFF. Written as DNA, the CDR3 is TGTGCCAGTAGGACGGAGGTTGGAAGTGAAAAACTGTTTTTT.